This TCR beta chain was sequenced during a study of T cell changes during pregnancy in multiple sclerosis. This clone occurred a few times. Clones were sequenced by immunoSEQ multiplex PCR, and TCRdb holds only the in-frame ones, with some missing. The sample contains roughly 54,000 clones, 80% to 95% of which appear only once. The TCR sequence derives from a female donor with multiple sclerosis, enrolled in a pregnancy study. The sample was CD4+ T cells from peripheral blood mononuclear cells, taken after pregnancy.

CDR3 sequence: CASSLIAGNSPLHF. CDR3 nucleotides: TGTGCCAGCAGCTTAATAGCTGGGAATTCACCCCTCCACTTT. This chain joins TRBV7-3 and TRBJ1-6; D is undetermined. Germline CDR1 SGHTA, CDR2 FQGTGA. CDR3 length equals 14 residues. Trimming shortened V by 1 base and J by 7 bases, and 8 bases separated the two germline ends.